Described below is a single T cell receptor beta chain sequence and its context. Its antigen remains unknown. The data are from a study of CD8 T cells in ankylosing spondylitis. Study-wide findings and caveats: Disease-linked clones were found to be CD8+ and relatively rare in peripheral blood. A TCR beta motif of about eight highly homologous variants seemed to mark ankylosing spondylitis blood. In reactive arthritis synovial fluid and blood, some motif variants had been reported before. Significant enrichment of disease-linked clones was reported in matched ankylosing spondylitis synovial fluid.

V dropped 7 bases and J dropped 7 bases, with 13 bases sitting between them. CDR3 length: 12 amino acids. Per germline, CDR1 SEHNR and CDR2 FQNEAQ (reference sequence). By quantitative 5'-RACE with molecular barcodes, the TCR beta libraries were made. TCRdb processed the 5' RACE reads anew with MiXCR; each CDR3 protein has one entry. The repertoire includes some 130,000 distinct CDR3 sequences, 17% of them detected once, and roughly a third sits in the top ten. The TCR originated in a male donor with ankylosing spondylitis. This rearrangement joins TRBV7-9 to TRBJ2-5, with D hard to call. The specimen sequenced was blood, either unsorted or a sorted T cell fraction (not recorded which). CDR3 coding DNA: TGTGCCAGCACACCTGGGATTGGGACCCAGTACTTC. Protein sequence: CASTPGIGTQYF.